This is a list of T cell receptor beta chains from one sample in a study of CD8+CD57+ T cells in acquired aplastic anemia. Via MiXCR, TCRdb re-called the reads, giving one row per CDR3 protein. This table has 200,000 to 250,000 distinct CDR3 sequences, roughly two thirds appearing once. Sequencing input: sorted CD4+, CD8+, or CD8+CD57+ T cells (not recorded which) from PBMCs. Every receptor here comes from a human donor with aplastic anemia. CDR3s include the opening cysteine and the closing phenylalanine or tryptophan. D genes are given only for firm matches. The size field is filled for only some rows; it gives once, few, many or a size class.

>.|TRBD2|TRBJ2-3|TRBV2
CASSPLAGELDTQYF
TGTGCCAGCAGCCCACTAGCGGGGGAGCTAGATACGCAGTATTTT
>few|TRBD2|TRBJ2-7|TRBV9
CASSVGGGGEQYF
TGTGCCAGCAGCGTAGGGGGGGGTGGCGAGCAGTACTTC
>.|.|TRBJ2-2|TRBV19
CASSIEGLLNTGELFF
TGTGCCAGTAGTATCGAAGGACTATTGAACACCGGGGAGCTGTTTTTT
>once|.|TRBJ2-3|TRBV7-2
CASSLSQSFDTQYF
TGTGCCAGCAGCTTATCCCAATCGTTCGATACGCAGTATTTT
>.|TRBD2|TRBJ2-2|TRBV12-3/TRBV12-4
CASSHHGRGGGELFF
TGTGCCAGCAGCCATCACGGGAGGGGCGGCGGGGAGCTGTTTTTT
>.|.|TRBJ2-1|TRBV5-1
CASSLGFPDGTYNEQFF
TGCGCCAGCAGCTTGGGGTTTCCGGACGGGACCTACAATGAGCAGTTCTTC
>.|.|TRBJ1-2|TRBV5-4
CASISDSAISGYTF
TGTGCCAGCATCAGCGATTCCGCAATCAGTGGCTACACCTTC
>.|.|TRBJ1-3|TRBV7-9
CASSGWDSGNTIYF
TGTGCCAGCAGCGGGTGGGACTCTGGAAACACCATATATTTT
>.|TRBD1|TRBJ2-5|TRBV7-9
CASSFPDTGTGVGETQYF
TGTGCCAGCAGCTTCCCAGACACCGGGACAGGGGTTGGAGAGACCCAGTACTTC
>.|.|TRBJ1-1|TRBV5-1
CASSNQARQNTEAFF
TGCGCCAGCAGCAATCAGGCCCGGCAGAACACTGAAGCTTTCTTT
>.|.|TRBJ1-5|TRBV19
CASSVGGYSNQPQHF
TGTGCCAGTAGCGTCGGTGGATATAGCAATCAGCCCCAGCATTTT
>.|.|TRBJ2-3|TRBV2
CACKVIQSPTDTQYF
TGTGCCTGCAAGGTCATCCAGTCCCCCACAGATACGCAGTATTTT
>.|TRBD1|TRBJ1-6|TRBV7-2
CASSPTGAYNSPLHF
TGTGCCAGCAGTCCCACAGGGGCCTATAATTCACCCCTCCACTTT
>.|.|TRBJ1-2|TRBV15
CATSRVGVAGYTF
TGTGCCACCAGCAGAGTTGGGGTGGCTGGCTACACCTTC
>.|TRBD1|TRBJ1-5|TRBV5-1
CASSFSGGEGQPQHF
TGCGCCAGCAGCTTCTCAGGGGGCGAAGGTCAGCCCCAGCATTTT
>.|TRBD1|TRBJ2-3|TRBV11-3
CASSIDRDTQYF
TGTGCCAGCAGCATCGACAGGGACACGCAGTATTTT
>.|TRBD1|TRBJ2-3|TRBV20-1
CSASLGQGALDTQYF
TGCAGTGCTAGCCTTGGACAGGGGGCGTTGGATACGCAGTATTTT
>.|.|TRBJ2-1|TRBV19
CASSSSGVALSSYNEQFF
TGTGCCAGTAGTAGTAGCGGCGTGGCCCTGAGCTCCTACAATGAGCAGTTCTTC
>.|.|TRBJ1-2|TRBV29-1
CSAKDGGYGYTF
TGCAGCGCAAAGGACGGAGGCTATGGCTACACCTTC
>few|TRBD1|TRBJ1-5|TRBV10-3
CASGGYSNQPQHF
TGTGCCTCAGGGGGTTATAGCAATCAGCCCCAGCATTTT
>.|.|TRBJ2-1|TRBV27
CASSLSWGPNSYNEQFF
TGTGCCAGCAGTTTATCGTGGGGTCCCAACTCCTACAATGAGCAGTTCTTC
>.|.|TRBJ2-3|TRBV4-3
CASKALVSDTQYF
TGCGCCAGCAAAGCCCTGGTGTCAGATACGCAGTATTTT
>.|TRBD1|TRBJ1-3|TRBV11-2
CASSPEQGIGNTIYF
TGTGCCAGCAGCCCCGAACAGGGGATTGGAAACACCATATATTTT
>.|.|TRBJ2-7|TRBV2
CASRGSALFFGQYF
TGTGCCAGCAGGGGATCGGCACTATTTTTCGGGCAGTACTTC
>.|.|TRBJ1-6|TRBV19
CASTPMGQRNSPLHF
TGTGCCAGTACCCCAATGGGACAAAGGAATTCACCCCTCCACTTT
>.|TRBD1|TRBJ2-2|TRBV7-3
CASSFGRGPGELFF
TGTGCCAGCAGCTTCGGCAGGGGGCCCGGGGAGCTGTTTTTT
>.|.|TRBJ1-3|TRBV20-1
CSANPQGGNTIYF
TGCAGTGCTAATCCACAGGGTGGAAACACCATATATTTT
>once|.|TRBJ1-1|TRBV3-1
CASSQIGAEAFF
TGTGCCAGCAGCCAAATAGGGGCTGAAGCTTTCTTT
>.|.|TRBJ1-1|TRBV14
CASSQDRVAEAFF
TGTGCCAGCAGCCAAGATCGTGTGGCTGAAGCTTTCTTT
>.|.|TRBJ2-7|TRBV5-6
CASSPVGDSYEQYF
TGTGCCAGCAGCCCCGTCGGAGACTCCTACGAGCAGTACTTC
>many|.|TRBJ2-1|TRBV28
CASIDRDKTYNEQFF
TGTGCCAGCATCGACCGGGACAAAACCTACAATGAGCAGTTCTTC
>few|.|TRBJ2-7|TRBV29-1
CSVERSGTTYEQYF
TGCAGCGTTGAACGATCCGGGACGACCTACGAGCAGTACTTC
>.|.|TRBJ2-2|TRBV20-1
CSARVPESQDTGELFF
TGCAGTGCTAGAGTTCCCGAGAGTCAGGACACCGGGGAGCTGTTTTTT
>.|.|TRBJ1-4|TRBV25-1
CASSEWVAGSNEKLFF
TGTGCCAGCAGTGAATGGGTGGCAGGGAGTAATGAAAAACTGTTTTTT
>.|.|TRBJ2-5|TRBV29-1
CSVPKGTQYF
TGCAGCGTCCCCAAGGGAACCCAGTACTTC